The rows below give T cell receptor beta chains drawn from one sample of a study of a mutant IDH1 vaccine in newly diagnosed glioma. The assay was immunoSEQ multiplex PCR, and TCRdb's table has in-frame clones only and misses some. Among over 20,000 clones listed, about nine tenths were seen once. The input for sequencing was PBMCs, taken from a glioma patient treated with radiotherapy, temozolomide or both. The source of these receptors is a man aged 25 to 45 with glioma. The CDR3 runs from the conserved cysteine through the conserved F or W. The D gene is left open where the match is weak.

>TRBD2|TRBV27
CASSPLAGASYNEQFF
>-|TRBV11-2
CASRLAGTPLMHTEAFF
>TRBD2|TRBV5-1
CASSLLAGSYNEQFF
>-|TRBV7-8
CASSLAPRARGNTIYF
>TRBD1|TRBV5-1
CASSLSTGASYEQYF
>-|TRBV9
CASSVGRGTEAFF
>TRBD2|TRBV25-1
CASSPFAGGAHEQFF
>-|TRBV5-1
CASSLGAANTGELFF
>-|TRBV5-1
CASSLGDPGNTIYF
>-|TRBV11-3
CASSLGSGTEAFF
>TRBD1|TRBV4-1
CASSPSGQGITEAFF
>-|TRBV28
CASSPSEAEAFF
>TRBD1|TRBV2
CASRTRTGERTEAFF
>-|TRBV10-3
CAISEGGQTYFYTF
>TRBD2|TRBV6-4
CASSERGLASSYEQYF
>TRBD1|TRBV27
CASSPGTGSYRDTEAFF
>TRBD1|TRBV7-8
CASRYNRGLNTEAFF
>TRBD2|TRBV9
CASSPGLAGDEQYF
>-|TRBV19
CASSIPRNEKLFF
>-|TRBV5-6
CASSLAGREAYEQYF
>TRBD1|TRBV4-1
CASQGQGYTGELFF
>-|TRBV11-3
CASSLTRVFEDTGELFF
>-|TRBV5-4
CASSLVRVGGGGF
>TRBD1|TRBV27
CASSKGGYYEQYF
>-|TRBV2
CASILSPTDTQYF
>-|TRBV25-1
CASSEWKGSDIQYF
>-|TRBV5-1
CASSLDLTYEQYF